A single sample gave rise to the 7 T cell receptor beta chains below, sequenced in a study of T cell changes during pregnancy in multiple sclerosis. This table comes from immunoSEQ multiplex PCR, and its TCRdb copy is limited to in-frame clones, with some not included. The table shows 26,000 or so clones, with 85% to 90% occurring only once. The starting material was CD8+ T cells from peripheral blood mononuclear cells, obtained in the second trimester of pregnancy. These receptors were collected from a female donor with multiple sclerosis, enrolled in a pregnancy study.

The V call is TRBV4-3, the J call TRBJ2-5, with 7 bases lining up with TRBD2. CDR3 length: 13 residues. The J segment lost 7 bases and the V segment lost 4 bases, leaving 6 bases of the junction unmatched. Germline lookup yields CDR1 LGHNA and CDR2 YSLEER. The CDR3 region has the DNA TGCGCCAGCAGCCCAGCGGGAACCGGGACCCAGTACTTC. It yields the protein CASSPAGTGTQYF.

This chain joins TRBV21-1 and TRBJ1-1; TRBD1, as called in the table, went unchecked against the DNA. TRBV21-1 is described as a pseudogene. The CDR3 runs 19 residues. CDR3 in amino acids: CASSKGQGSRGVLNTEAFF. CDR3 nucleotides: TGTGCCAGCAGCAAGGGACAGGGCTCCAGGGGGGTATTGAACACTGAAGCTTTCTTT.

V usage is TRBV6-4 and J usage is TRBJ2-2; 8 nucleotides agree with TRBD2. Germline CDR1 reads MRHNA; CDR2 reads SNTAGT. V was pared by 8 bases and J by 3 bases, with 2 bases of the junction left unmatched. This CDR3 contains 13 residues. CDR3 protein: CASGAGDTGELFF. The CDR3 nucleotides are TGTGCCAGCGGAGCGGGGGACACCGGGGAGCTGTTTTTT.

The chain recombines TRBV5-1 with TRBJ2-7; 7 nucleotides align to TRBD1. This CDR3 region has 15 residues. The J segment lost 5 bases and the V segment lost 0 bases, leaving 8 bases of the junction unmatched. The germline V gene has CDR1 SGHRS and CDR2 YFSETQ. Written as DNA, the CDR3 is TGCGCCAGCAGCTTGGTCCCACAGGGGTTGAACGAGCAGTACTTC. Residues: CASSLVPQGLNEQYF.

This rearrangement joins TRBV9 to TRBJ2-3; a weak D match, TRBD1 (6 bases). In germline, CDR1 is SGDLS, CDR2 YYNGEE. V was trimmed by 3 bases and J by 6 bases, leaving 8 bases between them. The CDR3 totals 12 residues. The CDR3 bases are TGTGCCAGCAGCGGACAGGCGGATACGCAGTATTTT. It encodes CASSGQADTQYF.

The chain uses TRBV7-8 and TRBJ2-7, with 10 bases matching TRBD1. This CDR3 is 14 amino acids long. V was clipped by 6 bases and J by 6 bases; unmatched bases: 8. Germline CDR1 SGHVS, CDR2 FQNEAQ. CDR3 in DNA: TGTGCCAGCAGGCTCGTCCGGGACAGGGGCGAGCAGTACTTC. Translated, it gives CASRLVRDRGEQYF.

This sequence joins TRBV28 and TRBJ2-3; TRBD2 matches 12 bases. The germline CDR1 and CDR2 sequences are MDHEN and SYDVKM. This CDR3 contains 16 residues. Losses at the gene ends were 3 bases for V and 5 bases for J; bases not matched to a gene: 6. CDR3 residues: CASSFLAGGLVDTQYF. The DNA for the CDR3 is TGTGCCAGCAGTTTCCTAGCGGGGGGGCTAGTAGATACGCAGTATTTT.